Reported below is one T cell receptor beta chain. The data belong to a study of blood T cell repertoires in COVID-19. Study information: Researchers got acute and convalescent COVID-19 samples from the United States, Italy and Spain. T cells, B-cell-depleted T cells, or PBMCs supplied cDNA or gDNA.

Sequencing used immunoSEQ multiplex PCR; TCRdb keeps in-frame clones, though not all of them. This repertoire shows some 180,000 clones, about 85% found once; its top ten account for less than 9%. The germline CDR1 and CDR2 sequences are SNHLY and FYNNEI. The CDR3 runs to 14 residues. Deletions cut 5 bases from V and 4 bases from J, with 14 bases between. The receptor's source is a woman aged 55-75 years with acute or convalescent COVID-19. The sequenced sample consisted of peripheral blood. The genes are TRBV2 and TRBJ1-2; D gene uncertain. The DNA for the CDR3 is TGTGCCAGCAGTCTCCGTGAAGGCGGCTATGGCTACACCTTC. It is translated as CASSLREGGYGYTF.